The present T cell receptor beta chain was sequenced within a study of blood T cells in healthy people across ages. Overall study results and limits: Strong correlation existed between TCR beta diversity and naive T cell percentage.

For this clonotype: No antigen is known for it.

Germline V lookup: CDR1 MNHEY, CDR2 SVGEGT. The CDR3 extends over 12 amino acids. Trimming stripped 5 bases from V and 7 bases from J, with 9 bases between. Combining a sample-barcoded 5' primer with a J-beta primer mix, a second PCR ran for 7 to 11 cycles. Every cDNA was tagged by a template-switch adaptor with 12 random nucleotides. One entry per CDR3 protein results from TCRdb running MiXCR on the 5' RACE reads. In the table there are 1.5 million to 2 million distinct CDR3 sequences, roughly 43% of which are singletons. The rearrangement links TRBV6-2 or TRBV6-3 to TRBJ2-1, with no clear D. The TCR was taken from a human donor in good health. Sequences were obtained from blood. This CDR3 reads CASSDRRNEQFF. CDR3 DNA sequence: TGTGCCAGCAGTGACCGACGAAATGAGCAGTTCTTC.